These T cell receptor beta chains were read from a single sample in a study of beta chain features in type 1 diabetes. The repertoire was sequenced with immunoSEQ multiplex PCR; TCRdb's copy has only in-frame clones and lacks some. The sample holds 300,000 to 450,000 clones, 10% to 15% seen once. What was sequenced was naive CD4+ T cells from blood. These receptors were collected from a woman aged 18 to 35 with type 1 diabetes. Each CDR3 is given with its conserved first and last residue. Each record gives: V gene, J gene, CDR3 length, clone size, D gene, CDR3 DNA, CDR3 protein. The D gene is left open where the match is weak. Clone size is shown for a subset of rows, as once, few, many or a class of expanded clone.

>TRBV5-6|TRBJ2-7|15|few|TRBD1
TGTGCCAGCATCCGAACGGGACAGGGTACCTACGAGCAGTACTTC
CASIRTGQGTYEQYF
>TRBV9|TRBJ2-3|15|.|.
TGTGCCAGCACCCCTTCAGGGCTTCGCACAGATACGCAGTATTTT
CASTPSGLRTDTQYF
>TRBV7-9|TRBJ2-4|13|few|TRBD1
TGTGCCAGCAGCTTACTAGGACAGGTTGTTCAGTACTTC
CASSLLGQVVQYF
>TRBV7-9|TRBJ2-4|19|.|TRBD2
TGTGCCAGCAGCTTACCCGGGGTGTCCAGCGGGAGGGCCAAAAACATTCAGTACTTC
CASSLPGVSSGRAKNIQYF
>TRBV19|TRBJ1-5|14|.|TRBD1
TGTGCCAGTACCAAAGACAGGGGCAATCAGCCCCAGCATTTT
CASTKDRGNQPQHF
>TRBV29-1|TRBJ2-3|14|few|TRBD1
TGCAGCGCAGCAGGGGGCAGTGGCACAGATACGCAGTATTTT
CSAAGGSGTDTQYF
>TRBV9|TRBJ2-5|17|.|TRBD2
TGTGCCAGCAGCGTAGGCGCTAGCGGGACCCTCCAAGAGACCCAGTACTTC
CASSVGASGTLQETQYF
>TRBV5-1|TRBJ1-5|14|.|.
TGCGCCAGCAGCTCGGACGGGGACAATCAGCCCCAGCATTTT
CASSSDGDNQPQHF
>TRBV5-1|TRBJ2-5|15|.|TRBD2
TGCGCCAGCAGCTTGGGACTAGCGGTCCAAGAGACCCAGTACTTC
CASSLGLAVQETQYF
>TRBV4-3|TRBJ2-2|18|few|TRBD2
TGCGCCAGCAGCCAAGAAACTAGCGGGGGCTCCAACACCGGGGAGCTGTTTTTT
CASSQETSGGSNTGELFF
>TRBV9|TRBJ2-1|14|.|.
TGTGCCAGCAGCGTAGTCACAGGGTGGCGTGAGCAGTTCTTC
CASSVVTGWREQFF
>TRBV5-4|TRBJ2-7|12|.|TRBD2
TGTGCCAGCAGCTGGGACTACCACGAGCAGTACTTC
CASSWDYHEQYF
>TRBV4-1|TRBJ2-2|15|few|.
TGCGCCAGCAGCCAAGAAGGGGTGACCACCGGGGAGCTGTTTTTT
CASSQEGVTTGELFF
>TRBV7-9|TRBJ2-2|16|.|TRBD2
TGTGCCAGCAGCTTAGCGCCTAGCGGGAACACCGGGGAGCTGTTTTTT
CASSLAPSGNTGELFF
>TRBV6-6|TRBJ2-5|14|few|.
TGTGCCAGCAGTTACTCAGCGGGCCAAGAGACCCAGTACTTC
CASSYSAGQETQYF
>TRBV5-1|TRBJ1-3|15|.|.
TGCGCCAGCAGCTTGGTCAGGTACTCTGGAAACACCATATATTTT
CASSLVRYSGNTIYF
>TRBV18|TRBJ2-1|17|.|TRBD2
TGTGCCAGCTCGCCCTCTAGACTAGCGGGAGAGGCATGGGAGCAGTTCTTC
CASSPSRLAGEAWEQFF
>TRBV5-1|TRBJ2-1|15|few|.
TGCGCCAGCAGCTTGACCACACAGGCGAACAATGAGCAGTTCTTC
CASSLTTQANNEQFF
>TRBV5-4|TRBJ2-5|16|.|TRBD2
TGTGCCAGCAGCTTATCAGCGGGGGGCCGGGGAGAGACCCAGTACTTC
CASSLSAGGRGETQYF
>TRBV2|TRBJ1-5|15|.|.
TGTGCCAGCAGAATACGGACGGGGATCAATCAGCCCCAGCATTTT
CASRIRTGINQPQHF
>TRBV7-9|TRBJ1-1|14|few|.
TGTGCCAGCGGGGAGCCTCCGTTGGGCACTGAAGCTTTCTTT
CASGEPPLGTEAFF
>TRBV7-2|TRBJ2-7|15|.|TRBD2
TGTGCCAGCAGCGCAACTAGCGGGGGAACCTACGAGCAGTACTTC
CASSATSGGTYEQYF
>TRBV19|TRBJ2-3|14|few|.
TGTGCCAGTAGTACCGGACTACCCGGGGATACGCAGTATTTT
CASSTGLPGDTQYF
>TRBV19|TRBJ1-4|13|.|.
TGTGCCAGTAGTATCGGTGCGCTGGAAAAACTGTTTTTT
CASSIGALEKLFF
>TRBV5-1|TRBJ2-1|15|.|TRBD2
TGCGCCAGCAGCTCCCTAGCGGGGGGTGGGAATGAGCAGTTCTTC
CASSSLAGGGNEQFF
>TRBV9|TRBJ1-3|14|.|.
TGTGCCAGCAGCGTAGATCACTCTGGAAACACCATATATTTT
CASSVDHSGNTIYF
>TRBV9|TRBJ1-3|13|few|.
TGTGCCAGCAGCGTAGCTACTGGGGGGACCATATATTTT
CASSVATGGTIYF
>TRBV7-3|TRBJ2-2|15|few|.
TGTGCCAGCAGCTTACCTGGGGCCAACACCGGGGAGCTGTTTTTT
CASSLPGANTGELFF
>TRBV9|TRBJ2-7|12|few|.
TGTGCCAGCAGCCGGGAGCCCGGGGAGCAGTACTTC
CASSREPGEQYF
>TRBV2|TRBJ2-5|13|.|.
TGTGCCAGCAGTGAAACTCTAGTGGAGACCCAGTACTTC
CASSETLVETQYF
>TRBV7-8|TRBJ2-5|13|.|TRBD2
TGTGCCAGCAGCCGGGGGGGAGGCGAGACCCAGTACTTC
CASSRGGGETQYF
>TRBV28|TRBJ1-2|12|.|TRBD1
TGTGCCAGCAGTTTAGAAGGGGGCATCGCCACCTTC
CASSLEGGIATF
>TRBV19|TRBJ1-5|15|.|TRBD1
TGTGCCAGTAGTTTCGGGACAGGGGGCAATCAGCCCCAGCATTTT
CASSFGTGGNQPQHF
>TRBV14|TRBJ2-7|12|.|.
TGTGCCAGCAGCGAGGTCCGGGAACAGCAGTACTTC
CASSEVREQQYF
>TRBV7-9|TRBJ2-7|14|few|TRBD2
TGTGCCAGCAGCCAGACTAGCGGGACCTACGAGCAGTACTTC
CASSQTSGTYEQYF
>TRBV28|TRBJ1-1|15|few|.
TGTGCCAGCAAGCTCGCGGGGGGGGTGAACACTGAAGCTTTCTTT
CASKLAGGVNTEAFF
>TRBV25-1|TRBJ1-2|13|few|TRBD1
TGTGCCAGCCGCGGACAGGGGCCTTATGGCTACACCTTC
CASRGQGPYGYTF
>TRBV4-3|TRBJ2-1|13|.|.
TGCGCCAGCAGCCAAGATGAGAACAATGAGCAGTTCTTC
CASSQDENNEQFF
>TRBV4-2|TRBJ2-7|15|few|.
TGTGCCAGCAGCCAAGATCAGAGCGGATCCTACGAGCAGTACTTC
CASSQDQSGSYEQYF
>TRBV10-3|TRBJ2-7|16|few|TRBD2
TGTGCCATCAGTGAGGGTAGCGGGAGTATCTCCTACGAGCAGTACTTC
CAISEGSGSISYEQYF
>TRBV28|TRBJ2-5|14|few|.
TGTGCCAGCAGTACCCTCTTGCGGCAAGAGACCCAGTACTTC
CASSTLLRQETQYF
>TRBV15|TRBJ2-7|14|.|.
TGTGCCACCAGCAATTTCAGGGGCATTTACGAGCAGTACTTC
CATSNFRGIYEQYF
>TRBV6-4|TRBJ1-1|13|.|.
TGTGCCAGCAGTGACGGGCGGGGAACTGAAGCTTTCTTT
CASSDGRGTEAFF
>TRBV23-1|TRBJ1-1|14|.|TRBD1
TGCGCCAGCAGTCAAGGGGACAGGGGAGCTGAAGCTTTCTTT
CASSQGDRGAEAFF